The T cell receptor beta chain under discussion was sequenced for a study of blood T cell repertoires in COVID-19. In germline, CDR1 is MNHEY, CDR2 SVGAGI. There are 14 residues in the CDR3. The V end was cut by 6 bases, the J end by 7 bases, with 18 bases between. During active infection, Seattle patients enrolled and were then monitored through disease. As handled by the study authors: From reference gene primer amplification, estimates of nucleated cell counts were derived. The assay was immunoSEQ multiplex PCR, and TCRdb's table has in-frame clones only and misses some. The D gene and trimming were derived from the DNA, and the V and J assignments and clone size from that table. Of roughly 290,000 clones in the sample, around 81% were seen once.

This chain links TRBV6-5 with TRBJ1-1; the D is unclear. The sequence came from a person between 65 and 80 years old with COVID-19, enrolled during active disease. Sequencing was done on a sample of peripheral blood. CDR3 in amino acids: CASREEGKESEAFF. Written as DNA, the CDR3 is TGTGCCAGCAGGGAGGAGGGTAAGGAGAGTGAAGCTTTCTTT.